This T cell receptor (beta chain) emerged from a study of somatic mutations in cytotoxic T cells in rheumatoid arthritis. Study overall: Several of the V beta antibody-stained T-cell populations were flow-sorted at nearly 100% purity; V beta1+ cells were among them and were sequenced for TCRB.

Points on this clone: The antigen remains unidentified.

Per the germline V gene, CDR1 is MNHEY and CDR2 is SVGAGI. V was shortened by 4 bases and J by 0 bases, with 10 bases between the two germline ends. The CDR3 has 16 residues. The table came from immunoSEQ multiplex PCR; TCRdb's copy has only in-frame clones and leaves some out. The repertoire holds roughly 10,000 clones, 80% seen once, with 9.5% to 13% in the top ten. Study-wide points: Between rheumatoid arthritis patients and age-matched healthy controls, CD8+ T-cell clonality showed no significant difference.

The rearrangement joins TRBV6-5 to TRBJ1-6; D is unclear. The sequence was collected from an adult with rheumatoid arthritis. Sequencing input: CD8+ T cells sorted from blood. The CDR3 spells CASSWQASSYNSPLHF. CDR3 DNA: TGTGCCAGCAGTTGGCAAGCTAGCTCCTATAATTCACCCCTCCACTTT.